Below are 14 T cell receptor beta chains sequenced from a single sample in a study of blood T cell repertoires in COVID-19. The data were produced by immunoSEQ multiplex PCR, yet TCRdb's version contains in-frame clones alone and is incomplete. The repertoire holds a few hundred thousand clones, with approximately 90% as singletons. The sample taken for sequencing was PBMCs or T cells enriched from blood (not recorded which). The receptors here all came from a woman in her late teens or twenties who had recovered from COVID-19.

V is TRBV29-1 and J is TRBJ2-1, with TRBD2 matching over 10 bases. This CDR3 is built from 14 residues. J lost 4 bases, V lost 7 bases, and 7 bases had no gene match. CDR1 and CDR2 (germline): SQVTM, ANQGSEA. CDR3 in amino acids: CSGLAGDFYNEQFF. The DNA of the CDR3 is TGCAGCGGGCTAGCGGGGGATTTTTACAATGAGCAGTTCTTC.

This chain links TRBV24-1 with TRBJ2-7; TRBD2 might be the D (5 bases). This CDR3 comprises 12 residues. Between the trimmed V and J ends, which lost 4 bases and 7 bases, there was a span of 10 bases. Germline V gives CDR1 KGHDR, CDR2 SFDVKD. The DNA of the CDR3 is TGTGCCACCAGTGAGGGTTCGGGGGAGCAGTACTTC. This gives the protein CATSEGSGEQYF.

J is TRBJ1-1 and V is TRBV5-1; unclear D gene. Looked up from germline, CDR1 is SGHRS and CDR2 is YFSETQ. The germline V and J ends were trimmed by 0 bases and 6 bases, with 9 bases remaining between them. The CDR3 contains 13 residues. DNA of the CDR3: TGCGCCAGCAGCTTGGGGAGTGGCGCTGAAGCTTTCTTT. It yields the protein CASSLGSGAEAFF.

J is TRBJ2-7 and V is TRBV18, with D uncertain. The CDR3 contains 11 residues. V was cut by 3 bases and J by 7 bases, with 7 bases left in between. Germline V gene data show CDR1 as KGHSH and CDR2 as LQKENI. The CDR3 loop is CASSPGVEQYF. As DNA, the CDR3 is TGTGCCAGCTCACCCGGAGTAGAGCAGTACTTC.

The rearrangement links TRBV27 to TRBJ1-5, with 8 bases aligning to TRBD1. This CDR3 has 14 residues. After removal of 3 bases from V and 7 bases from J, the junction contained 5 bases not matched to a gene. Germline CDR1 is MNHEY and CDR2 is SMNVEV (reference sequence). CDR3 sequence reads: CASSFGQGGQPQHF. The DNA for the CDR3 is TGTGCCAGCAGTTTCGGACAGGGAGGACAGCCCCAGCATTTT.

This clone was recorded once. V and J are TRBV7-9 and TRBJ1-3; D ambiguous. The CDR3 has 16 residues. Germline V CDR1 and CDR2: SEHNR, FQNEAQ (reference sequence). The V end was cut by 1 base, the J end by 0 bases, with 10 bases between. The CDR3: CASSLERFYSGNTIYF. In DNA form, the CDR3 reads TGTGCCAGCAGCTTAGAGCGGTTCTACTCTGGAAACACCATATATTTT.

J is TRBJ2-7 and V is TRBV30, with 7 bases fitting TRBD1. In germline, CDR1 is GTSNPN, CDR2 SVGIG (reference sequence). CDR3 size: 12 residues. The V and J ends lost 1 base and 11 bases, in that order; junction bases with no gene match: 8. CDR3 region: CAWSASTGKEYF. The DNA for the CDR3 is TGTGCCTGGAGTGCTTCGACAGGGAAAGAGTACTTC.

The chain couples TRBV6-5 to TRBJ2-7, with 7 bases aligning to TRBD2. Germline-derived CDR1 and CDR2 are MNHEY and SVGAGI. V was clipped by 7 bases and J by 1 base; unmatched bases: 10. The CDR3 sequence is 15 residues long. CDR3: CASTSGFGRSYEQYF. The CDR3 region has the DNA TGTGCCAGCACCTCAGGGTTCGGGAGGTCCTACGAGCAGTACTTC.

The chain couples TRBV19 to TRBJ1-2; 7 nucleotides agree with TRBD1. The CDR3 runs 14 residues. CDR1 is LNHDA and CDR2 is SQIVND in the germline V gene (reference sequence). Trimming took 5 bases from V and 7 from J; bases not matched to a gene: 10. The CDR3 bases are TGTGCCAGTAGTCCATCTCGGACAGGACCTGGCTACACCTTC. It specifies CASSPSRTGPGYTF.

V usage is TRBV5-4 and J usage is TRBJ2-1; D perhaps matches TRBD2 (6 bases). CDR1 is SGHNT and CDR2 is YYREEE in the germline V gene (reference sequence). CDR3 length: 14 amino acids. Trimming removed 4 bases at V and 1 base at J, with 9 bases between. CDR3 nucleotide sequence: TGTGCCAGCAGCGGCGGGGAATCCTACAATGAGCAGTTCTTC. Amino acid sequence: CASSGGESYNEQFF.

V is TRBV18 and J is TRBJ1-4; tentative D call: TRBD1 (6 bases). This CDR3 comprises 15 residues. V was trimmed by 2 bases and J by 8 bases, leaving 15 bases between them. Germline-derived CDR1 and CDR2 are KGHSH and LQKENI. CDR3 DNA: TGTGCCAGCTCACCAACGGGACAACGAAGAGAAAAACTGTTTTTT. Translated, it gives CASSPTGQRREKLFF.

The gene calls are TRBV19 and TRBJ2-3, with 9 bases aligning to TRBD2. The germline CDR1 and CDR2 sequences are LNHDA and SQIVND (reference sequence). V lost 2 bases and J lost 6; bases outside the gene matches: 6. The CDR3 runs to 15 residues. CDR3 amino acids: CASSILVSGGDTQYF. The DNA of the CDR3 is TGTGCCAGTAGTATACTGGTTAGCGGGGGTGATACGCAGTATTTT.

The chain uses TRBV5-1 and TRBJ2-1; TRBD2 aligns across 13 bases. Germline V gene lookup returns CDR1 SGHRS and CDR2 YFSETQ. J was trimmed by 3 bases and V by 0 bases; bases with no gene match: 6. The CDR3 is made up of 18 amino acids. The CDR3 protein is CASSLAGTSGAGYNEQFF. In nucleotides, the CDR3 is TGCGCCAGCAGCTTGGCCGGGACTAGCGGGGCAGGCTACAATGAGCAGTTCTTC. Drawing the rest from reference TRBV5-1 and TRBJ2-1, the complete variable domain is KAGVTQTPRYLIKTRGQQVTLSCSPISGHRSVSWYQQTPGQGLQFLFEYFSETQRNKGNFPGRFSGRQFSNSRSEMNVSTLELGDSALYLCASSLAGTSGAGYNEQFFGPGTRLTVL.

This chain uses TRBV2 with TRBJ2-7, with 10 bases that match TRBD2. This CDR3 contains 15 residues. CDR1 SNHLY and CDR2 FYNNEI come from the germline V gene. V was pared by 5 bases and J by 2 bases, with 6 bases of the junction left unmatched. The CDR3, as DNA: TGTGCCAGCAGTCGAAGGACTAGCGGACCCTACGAGCAGTACTTC. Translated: CASSRRTSGPYEQYF. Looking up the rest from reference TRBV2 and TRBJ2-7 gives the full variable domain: EPEVTQTPSHQVTQMGQEVILRCVPISNHLYFYWYRQILGQKVEFLVSFYNNEISEKSEIFDDQFSVERPDGSNFTLKIRSTKLEDSAMYFCASSRRTSGPYEQYFGPGTRLTVT.